The clone carrying this T cell receptor (beta chain) has a handful of counts. Its target is not known. The sample is drawn from a study of early T cells in non-severe SARS-CoV-2 infection. Overall study context: Sequencing of unsorted whole blood was done on bulk RNA, leaving chains unpaired.

Trimming stripped 4 bases from V and 2 bases from J, with 14 bases between. The germline gives CDR1 SEHNR, CDR2 FQNEAQ (reference sequence). The CDR3 is made up of 15 amino acids. The protocol attached unique molecular identifiers to individual cDNA molecules. From the 5' RACE reads, TCRdb called clonotypes with MiXCR, one entry per CDR3 protein. This table has tens of thousands of distinct CDR3 sequences, around 8.4% appearing once. Whole-study results and caveats: Sequences matched to VDJdb favored anti-spike CD8 responses, while private and CD4 specificities were missed.

The TCR originated in an adult who was a healthcare worker with PCR-confirmed SARS-CoV-2 infection or an uninfected control (not recorded which). Sequencing input: whole blood. J is TRBJ2-5 and V is TRBV7-9; D not certain. The CDR3 region has the DNA TGTGCCAGCAGCTATAAGGAGAATTATCAAGAGACCCAGTACTTC. Its translation: CASSYKENYQETQYF.